This section outlines one TCR beta chain sequence together with its context. The entry originates in a study of blood T cell repertoires in COVID-19. As for the study in general: Donors in the United States, Italy and Spain gave samples during acute or convalescent COVID-19.

From germline, CDR1 is LNHDA and CDR2 SQIVND (reference sequence). Trimming removed 6 bases at V and 4 bases at J, with 15 bases between. This CDR3 spans 14 amino acids. In the authors' methods: Quantification of nucleated cells was approximated via reference gene primer amplification. Only in-frame clones appear in the TCRdb table, and some are missing; sequencing was by immunoSEQ multiplex PCR. That table gives V, J and clone size, and the DNA gave D and trimming. Of about 210,000 clones listed, around 84% were seen once; the top ten hold 2% to 2.5%. The sequence came from a man in his forties who had recovered from COVID-19. The sample comprised peripheral blood. V usage is TRBV19 and J usage is TRBJ1-2; no clear D gene. The CDR3 here is CASRTEGEGYGYTF. Written as DNA, the CDR3 is TGTGCCAGTAGGACGGAGGGTGAGGGCTATGGCTACACCTTC.